This TCR beta chain was sequenced for a study of blood T cells in healthy people across ages. As regards this clonotype: Antigen: not known.

Study conclusions and caveats: Age showed a roughly linear inverse relationship with TCR beta diversity per million T cells. Compared with aged donors, long-lived donors showed fewer expanded clones, suggesting selection.

This CDR3 is built from 16 residues. V was pared by 1 base and J by 2 bases, with 14 bases between. The germline gives CDR1 MGHRA, CDR2 YSYEKL. Isolation of PBMCs gave at least 6 million cells per sample. A J-beta primer mix and a sample-barcoded 5' primer were used in a second PCR of about 7 to 12 cycles. Every single cDNA molecule received a tag from a template-switch adaptor with 12 random nucleotides. TCRdb re-analysed the 5' RACE reads in MiXCR, keeping a single row per CDR3 protein. The table records about 1.1 million distinct CDR3 sequences, more than 30% of them present only once. The V and J genes are TRBV4-1 and TRBJ1-2; maybe TRBD1 (5 bases). This TCR was recovered from a man younger than 35 in good health. The sequencing input was blood. The CDR3 sequence is CASSQVPGNPNYGYTF. The CDR3 nucleotides read TGCGCCAGCAGCCAAGTTCCAGGGAACCCAAACTATGGCTACACCTTC.